The present entry profiles one T cell receptor (beta chain) with its context. Antigen: not known. After removal of 6 bases from V and 0 bases from J, the junction contained 8 bases not matched to a gene. The germline gives CDR1 DFQATT, CDR2 SNEGSKA (reference sequence). This CDR3 has 15 residues. The sample comes from a study of early T cells in non-severe SARS-CoV-2 infection. Attachment of unique molecular identifiers was made to individual cDNA molecules. TCRdb fed the 5' RACE reads into MiXCR, producing one record per CDR3 protein. The sample has about 84,000 distinct CDR3 sequences; around an eighth are singletons. Study-level results: Reliance on VDJdb matching favored anti-spike CD8 responses; private and CD4 specificities were missed.

V and J are TRBV20-1 and TRBJ1-3, with 7 positions matching TRBD1. Sequencing was carried out using whole blood. The source of this sequence is an adult who was a healthcare worker with PCR-confirmed SARS-CoV-2 infection or an uninfected control (not recorded which). Here the CDR3 DNA reads TGCAGTGCATCGGACAGGCAGAGCTCTGGAAACACCATATATTTT. Translation gives CSASDRQSSGNTIYF.